This T cell receptor beta chain was sequenced for a study of T cells in Graves' hyperthyroidism and ophthalmopathy. RNA transcripts served as the template for amplifying TCR beta CDR3 regions. HTBI primers drove first-round RT-PCR of the TCR CDR3. Each CDR3 protein is one row after TCRdb ran MiXCR on the multiplex PCR reads. The data show 300,000 to 400,000 distinct CDR3 sequences, 18% seen once. Sequenced sample: blood. This TCR derives from a man aged 18 to 29 with Graves' ophthalmopathy.

CDR3 DNA: TGTGCCACCCGCCAGAACACTGAAGCTTTCTTT. Its protein is CATRQNTEAFF. The V and J genes are TRBV28 and TRBJ1-1; D not certain. The germline V gene has CDR1 MDHEN and CDR2 SYDVKM. The CDR3 is 11 residues long. The germline V and J ends were trimmed by 10 bases and 1 base, with 7 bases remaining between them.